The 25 T cell receptor beta chains given below trace back to one sample, sequenced in a study of PD-L1 blockade in urothelial cancer. This table comes from immunoSEQ multiplex PCR, and its TCRdb copy is limited to in-frame clones, with some not included. The data show 25,000 to 30,000 clones, 87% seen once. The sample in question was PBMCs, obtained around atezolizumab (anti-PD-L1) treatment. The receptors come from a man aged 45-65 years with urothelial cancer.

The chain has TRBV6-5 and TRBJ1-3; D remains ambiguous. This CDR3 comprises 14 residues. Looked up from germline, CDR1 is MNHEY and CDR2 is SVGAGI. The V end was cut by 6 bases, the J end by 0 bases, with 9 bases between. The CDR3 sequence: CASRPILSGNTIYF. Here the CDR3 DNA reads TGTGCCAGCAGACCTATACTCTCTGGAAACACCATATATTTT.

The J gene is TRBJ1-6, the V gene TRBV5-6; tentatively, D is TRBD1 (5 bases). Trimming removed 1 base from V and 10 bases from J, with 15 bases in between. Per germline, CDR1 SGHDT and CDR2 YYEEEE. The CDR3 has 15 residues. CDR3 sequence reads: CASSLKDIRRSPLHF. As DNA, the CDR3 is TGTGCCAGCAGCTTGAAGGACATCAGGAGATCACCCCTCCACTTT.

The rearrangement joins TRBV6-5 to TRBJ2-7; D gene unclear. Trimming pared 4 bases from V and 6 bases from J, leaving 19 bases between. The CDR3 totals 15 residues. CDR1 is MNHEY, CDR2 SVGAGI, per germline. DNA of the CDR3: TGTGCCAGCAGTTCCTTGGGTATTGGCGGCGGCGAGCAGTACTTC. Amino acid sequence: CASSSLGIGGGEQYF.

The table lists this clone with a few counts. V usage is TRBV10-3 and J usage is TRBJ1-5, with a weak D call TRBD1 (6 bases). Germline V gene sequence: CDR1 ENHRY, CDR2 SYGVKD. Trimming pared 10 bases from V and 1 base from J, leaving 20 bases between. This CDR3 contains 16 residues. CDR3 protein: CATAVDSLGSNQPQHF. The CDR3 region has the DNA TGTGCCACCGCCGTGGACAGCCTTGGGAGCAATCAGCCCCAGCATTTT.

V and J are TRBV7-2 and TRBJ1-4, with a tentative D call TRBD1 (6 bases). This CDR3 is built from 15 residues. Per the germline V gene, CDR1 is SGHTA and CDR2 is FQGNSA. V lost 5 bases, J lost 0 bases, and 10 bases lay in between. The CDR3 here is CASSRTGPTNEKLFF. Here the CDR3 DNA reads TGTGCCAGCAGCCGAACAGGGCCAACTAATGAAAAACTGTTTTTT. The variable domain in full, completed from reference TRBV7-2 and TRBJ1-4, reads GAGVSQSPSNKVTEKGKDVELRCDPISGHTALYWYRQSLGQGLEFLIYFQGNSAPDKSGLPSDRFSAERTGGSVSTLTIQRTQQEDSAVYLCASSRTGPTNEKLFFGSGTQLSVL.

This clone was seen only a few times. The rearrangement links TRBV6-1 to TRBJ1-5; 8 bases line up with TRBD1. Germline V gives CDR1 MNHNS, CDR2 SASEGT. V lost 7 bases and J lost 3; bases outside the gene matches: 8. The length of the CDR3 is 15 residues. CDR3 sequence (DNA): TGTGCCAGCATTCTGGACAGGGCCTCCAATCAGCCCCAGCATTTT. Translating it yields CASILDRASNQPQHF.

The chain combines TRBV27 with TRBJ1-6; 7 bases match TRBD1. Trimming cost V 7 bases and J 5 bases; bases outside gene matches: 8. The CDR3 totals 15 residues. Per the germline V gene, CDR1 is MNHEY and CDR2 is SMNVEV (reference sequence). This CDR3 is CASTRRDSNNSPLHF. In nucleotides, the CDR3 is TGTGCCAGCACCCGGCGGGACAGTAATAATTCACCCCTCCACTTT.

The chain recombines TRBV6-1 with TRBJ1-1; D possibly corresponds to TRBD1 (6 bases). The germline V gene has CDR1 MNHNS and CDR2 SASEGT. V was pared by 1 base and J by 5 bases, with 11 bases between. This CDR3 spans 14 amino acids. CDR3 in DNA: TGTGCCAGCAGTGAAGGGGGAAGGGGGACTGAAGCTTTCTTT. Translated: CASSEGGRGTEAFF.

This chain connects TRBV5-1 to TRBJ2-2, with D hard to call. The CDR3 has 13 amino acids. V shed 0 bases and J shed 8 bases, with 8 bases lying between them. Germline V CDR1 and CDR2: SGHRS, YFSETQ. CDR3 nucleotides: TGCGCCAGCAGCTTGGAGATTAGAGGGGAGCTGTTTTTT. Protein: CASSLEIRGELFF.

The rearrangement joins TRBV19 to TRBJ1-2; D not resolved. The germline CDR1 and CDR2 sequences are LNHDA and SQIVND (reference sequence). This CDR3 is 13 amino acids long. Trimming left V 1 base short and J 6 bases short, with 9 bases between. The CDR3 sequence is CASSIVSGNGYTF. The DNA of the CDR3 is TGTGCCAGTAGTATAGTATCCGGGAATGGCTACACCTTC.

The chain has TRBV2 and TRBJ2-2; 9 bases align to TRBD1. The CDR3 is made up of 16 amino acids. V trimming: 0 bases; J trimming: 7 bases; junction bases outside the gene matches: 6. Germline assignment: CDR1 SNHLY and CDR2 FYNNEI. The CDR3 DNA follows: TGTGCCAGCAGTGAAGCCGGGACAGGGAAGTTCGGGGAGCTGTTTTTT. It specifies CASSEAGTGKFGELFF.

The chain employs TRBV7-3 and TRBJ2-2; 8 positions match TRBD2. Looked up from germline, CDR1 is SGHTA and CDR2 is FQGTGA. The ends lost 5 bases at V and 8 bases at J; junction bases unmatched: 7. There are 14 residues in the CDR3. CDR3 in amino acids: CASSPGLAEGELFF. The CDR3 nucleotides read TGTGCCAGCAGCCCCGGACTAGCAGAAGGGGAGCTGTTTTTT.

This chain connects TRBV28 to TRBJ1-5; perhaps TRBD1 as D (5 bases). V was pared by 5 bases and J by 6 bases, with 23 bases between. The CDR3 loop spans 17 amino acids. The V gene's germline CDR1 is MDHEN and CDR2 SYDVKM. The CDR3, as DNA: TGTGCCAGCAGTCCCCGACTCGCAGGGTGGCGGGGTCAGCCCCAGCATTTT. Amino acid sequence: CASSPRLAGWRGQPQHF.

This clone was picked up a small number of times. The chain carries TRBV19 and TRBJ2-7; TRBD1 agrees at 8 bases. The CDR3 loop spans 14 amino acids. The germline CDR1 and CDR2 sequences are LNHDA and SQIVND (reference sequence). Germline trimming cut 4 bases from V and 2 bases from J; bases unmatched to any gene: 4. The CDR3 DNA sequence: TGTGCCAGTAGTAGAGACAGGGGACCCTACGAGCAGTACTTC. This gives the protein CASSRDRGPYEQYF.

The chain's CDR3 is CSVVRDTSSYEQYF. CDR3 bases: TGCAGCGTTGTAAGGGACACTAGCTCCTACGAGCAGTACTTC. This chain links TRBV29-1 with TRBJ2-7; D might be TRBD1 (6 bases). The CDR3 length is 14 residues. CDR1 and CDR2 (germline): SQVTM, ANQGSEA. V shed 4 bases and J shed 0 bases, with 13 bases lying between them.

The rearrangement links TRBV10-3 to TRBJ1-1; 7 bases line up with TRBD1. Per the germline V gene, CDR1 is ENHRY and CDR2 is SYGVKD. This CDR3 spans 15 amino acids. After removal of 3 bases from V and 6 bases from J, the junction contained 10 bases not matched to a gene. CDR3 nucleotide sequence: TGTGCCATCAGTGAATACAGGGGTGTCTGGTCTGAAGCTTTCTTT. Protein sequence: CAISEYRGVWSEAFF.

CDR3 DNA sequence: TGTGCCACCAGCGCCGGGACAGGGGTTGACTATGGCTACACCTTC. As protein: CATSAGTGVDYGYTF. The chain combines TRBV15 with TRBJ1-2; TRBD1 matches at 10 bases. Unmatched junction bases numbered 6, after V lost 5 bases and J lost 3 bases. Germline-derived CDR1 and CDR2 are LNHNV and YYDKDF (reference sequence). This CDR3 is 15 amino acids long.

The rearrangement joins TRBV11-2 to TRBJ2-6, with D tentatively TRBD2 (6 bases). This CDR3 spans 16 amino acids. Germline V CDR1 and CDR2: SGHAT, FQNNGV. V lost 0 bases to trimming and J lost 0 bases, with 6 bases between them. The CDR3 coding sequence is TGTGCCAGCAGCTTAGAGGGGGGCTCTGGGGCCAACGTCCTGACTTTC. Amino acids: CASSLEGGSGANVLTF.

This clone was detected only a few times. The chain uses TRBV28 and TRBJ2-7, with TRBD2 as a possible D gene (7 bases). V was trimmed by 2 bases and J by 0 bases, leaving 11 bases between them. Per the germline V gene, CDR1 is MDHEN and CDR2 is SYDVKM. The CDR3 has 15 residues. CDR3 region: CASSLGGGASYEQYF. The CDR3 coding sequence is TGTGCCAGCAGTTTAGGAGGGGGGGCCTCCTACGAGCAGTACTTC.

This chain connects TRBV19 to TRBJ2-5; 7 bases agree with TRBD1. The CDR3 is 16 amino acids. Germline-derived CDR1 and CDR2 are LNHDA and SQIVND (reference sequence). Germline trimming cut 2 bases from V and 4 bases from J; bases unmatched to any gene: 10. CDR3 sequence (DNA): TGTGCCAGTAGTATATACTCTGGACAGGCCCGAGAGACCCAGTACTTC. Translation: CASSIYSGQARETQYF.

The chain is built from TRBV7-3 and TRBJ2-7, with TRBD2 matching 9 bases. Trimming took 2 bases from V and 7 from J; bases not matched to a gene: 3. There are 13 residues in the CDR3. Germline V gene sequence: CDR1 SGHTA, CDR2 FQGTGA. CDR3 nucleotides: TGTGCCAGCAGCTTAGCGGGGGGGAGAGAGCAGTACTTC. It specifies CASSLAGGREQYF.

The gene calls are TRBV12-5 and TRBJ1-5; 8 bases line up with TRBD1. The junction had 1 base not matched to a gene; V was cut back by 8 bases and J by 4 bases. The CDR3 has 12 residues. CDR1 and CDR2 (germline): LGHNT, FRNRAP. The chain's CDR3 is CASRQGNQPQHF. As DNA, the CDR3 is TGTGCTAGTAGACAGGGGAATCAGCCCCAGCATTTT.

The rearrangement uses TRBV18 and TRBJ2-7, with D perhaps TRBD1 (6 bases). Trimming took off 3 bases at V and 2 bases at J, with 17 bases between the two ends. Germline V CDR1 and CDR2: KGHSH, LQKENI. The CDR3 is 16 amino acids. CDR3 region: CASSPVFRDTTYEQYF. The CDR3 DNA reads TGTGCCAGCTCACCGGTTTTCCGGGACACCACCTACGAGCAGTACTTC.

This clone was recorded a few times. In DNA form, the CDR3 reads TGTGCCAGCAGCGTAGGAACAGCTAACTCCTACGAGCAGTACTTC. Its protein is CASSVGTANSYEQYF. This chain links TRBV9 with TRBJ2-7; D uncertain. CDR1 is SGDLS and CDR2 is YYNGEE in the germline V gene. The CDR3 is made up of 15 amino acids. The V end lost 0 bases, the J end lost 0 bases, and 10 bases lay between the germline ends.

The rearrangement uses TRBV6-1 and TRBJ1-1; D gene uncertain. V was trimmed by 5 bases and J by 2 bases, leaving 9 bases between them. Germline CDR1 is MNHNS and CDR2 is SASEGT. The CDR3 length is 13 residues. The CDR3 DNA is TGTGCCAGCAGTTTAGAAGTAAACACTGAAGCTTTCTTT. As protein: CASSLEVNTEAFF.